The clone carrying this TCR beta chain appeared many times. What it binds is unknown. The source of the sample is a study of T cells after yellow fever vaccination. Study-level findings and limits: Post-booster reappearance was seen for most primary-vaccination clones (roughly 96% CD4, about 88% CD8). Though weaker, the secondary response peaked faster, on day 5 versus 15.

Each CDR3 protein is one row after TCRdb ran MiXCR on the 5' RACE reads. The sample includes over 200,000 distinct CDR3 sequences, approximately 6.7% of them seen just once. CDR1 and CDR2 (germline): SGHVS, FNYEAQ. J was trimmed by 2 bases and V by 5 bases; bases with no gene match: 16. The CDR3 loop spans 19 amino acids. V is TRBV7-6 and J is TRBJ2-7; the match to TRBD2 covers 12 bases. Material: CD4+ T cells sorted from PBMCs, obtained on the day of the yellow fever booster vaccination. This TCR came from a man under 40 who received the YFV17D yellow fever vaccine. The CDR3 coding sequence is TGTGCCAGCAGCCCTTCTCCCCCTAGCGGGAGGGCCCTCGCCTACGAGCAGTACTTC. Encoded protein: CASSPSPPSGRALAYEQYF.